The present entry profiles one T cell receptor beta chain with its context. Its matching antigen is unknown. This entry is derived from a study of shared clonotypes between healthy human individuals. Turning to the study itself: A donor's plate count was three for CD4 naive and three for CD4 memory; CD8 naive had two and CD8 memory one. The study, taken as a whole, reports: Relative to memory subsets, naive subsets generally showed larger estimated richness. Generation probabilities of non-shared clonotypes were lower (relative to those shared by all four donors). Researchers sampled blood only, noting tissue repertoires likely differ.

Naive CD8 cells were CD45RO-negative, positively selected for CCR7, excluding terminally differentiated effector memory CD45RA+ cells. The repertoire was sequenced with immunoSEQ multiplex PCR; TCRdb's copy has only in-frame clones and lacks some. Of about 2 million clones listed, about 95% are singletons. The CDR3 sequence is 15 residues long. The J segment lost 14 bases and the V segment lost 2 bases, leaving 10 bases of the junction unmatched. Germline CDR1 reads SGDLS; CDR2 reads YYNGEE. V gene TRBV9 combines with J gene TRBJ1-6, with TRBD1 matching 10 bases. Sample: naive CD8+ T cells sorted from blood. The TCR was taken from a man aged 18 to 29 in good health. The CDR3 here is CASSVSGTGDSALHF. The CDR3, as DNA: TGTGCCAGCAGCGTGTCCGGGACAGGGGACTCGGCCCTCCACTTT. The full variable domain, rest sourced from reference TRBV9 and TRBJ1-6, is DSGVTQTPKHLITATGQRVTLRCSPRSGDLSVYWYQQSLDQGLQFLIQYYNGEERAKGNILERFSAQQFPDLHSELNLSSLELGDSALYFCASSVSGTGDSALHFGNGTRLTVT.